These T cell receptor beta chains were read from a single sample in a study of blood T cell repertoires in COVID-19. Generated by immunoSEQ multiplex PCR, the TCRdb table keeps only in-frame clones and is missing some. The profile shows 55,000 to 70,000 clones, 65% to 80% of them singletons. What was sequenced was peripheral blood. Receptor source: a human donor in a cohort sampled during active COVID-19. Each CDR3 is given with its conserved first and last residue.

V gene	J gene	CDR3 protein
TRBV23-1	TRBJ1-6	CASSHRGSSNSPLHF
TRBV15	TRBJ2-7	CATSRDPGRAEGEQYF
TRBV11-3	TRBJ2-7	CASSLGPQYEQYF
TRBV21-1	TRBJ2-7	CASSKGETSGREVAYEQYF
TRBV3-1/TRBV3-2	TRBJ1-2	CASSQDPGTGYTF
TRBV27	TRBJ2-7	CASGRTGSYEQYF
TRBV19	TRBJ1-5	CASSLGSLGRTLAVPQHF
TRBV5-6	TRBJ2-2	CASRRLNTGELFF
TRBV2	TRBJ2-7	CASSERGGTGVAYEQYF
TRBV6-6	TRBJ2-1	CASSQPGQGYNEQFF
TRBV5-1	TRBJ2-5	CASSPGQIGETQYF
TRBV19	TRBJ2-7	CASSMGGYEQYF
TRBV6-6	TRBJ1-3	CASRAQGGLAGNTIYF
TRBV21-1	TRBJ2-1	CASSKVNNEQFF
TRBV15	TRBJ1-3	CATSREHVFSGNTIYF
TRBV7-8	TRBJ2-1	CASSPPGQGRDEQFF
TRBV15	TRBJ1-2	CATSMTGGNDYGYTF
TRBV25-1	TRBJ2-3	CASREGLGTDTQYF
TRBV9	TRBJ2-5	CASSVAGTSGGQETQYF
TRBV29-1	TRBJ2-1	CSVGTSHLNEQFF
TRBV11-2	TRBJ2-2	CASSLGGGATGELFF
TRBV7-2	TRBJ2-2	CASSFASGGITGELFF
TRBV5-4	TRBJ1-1	CASSLSQKNTEAFF
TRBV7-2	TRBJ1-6	CASSLMGQDNSPLHF
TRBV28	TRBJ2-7	CASSLAGAYEQYF
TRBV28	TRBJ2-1	CASSLTGTGGEDEQFF
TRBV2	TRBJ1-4	CASSEGGLPGEKLFF
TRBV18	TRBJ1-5	CASSPRTGVNQPQHF
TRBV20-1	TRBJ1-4	CSASQFDSENEKLFF
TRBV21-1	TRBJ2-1	CASSKPWTVWEDNEQFF
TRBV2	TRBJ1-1	CASSRDTGLAEAFF
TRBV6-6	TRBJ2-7	CASRPDGTGGSEQYF
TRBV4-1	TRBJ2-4	CASSQEETGTPKNIQYF
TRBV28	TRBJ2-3	CASSLPGRVITSTDTQYF
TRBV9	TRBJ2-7	CASSVEPSGRYEQYF
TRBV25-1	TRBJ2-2	CASSGGVTGELFF
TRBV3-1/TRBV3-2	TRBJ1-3	CASSLGTSSGNTIYF
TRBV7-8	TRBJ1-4	CASSLAYRGPNEKLFF
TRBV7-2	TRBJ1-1	CASSLLVVGGTEAFF
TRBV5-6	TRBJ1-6	CASSSGLKNSPLHF
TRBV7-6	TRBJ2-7	CASSPNWDRPYEQYF
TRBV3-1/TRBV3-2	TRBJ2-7	CASSQGPGLAGGPPYEQYF
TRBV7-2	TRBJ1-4	CASSWNRGPNEKLFF
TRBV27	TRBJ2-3	CASSLSGASTDTQYF
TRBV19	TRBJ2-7	CATGGGQGPYEQYF
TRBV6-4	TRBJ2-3	CASSPEVSTDTQYF
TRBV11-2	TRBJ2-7	CASSLASSYEQYF
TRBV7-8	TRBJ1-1	CASSRTGSTEAFF
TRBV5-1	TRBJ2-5	CASHERGVETQYF
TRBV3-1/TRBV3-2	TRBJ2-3	CASSQEEQDADTQYF
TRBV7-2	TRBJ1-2	CASSLTDPGGYTF
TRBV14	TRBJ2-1	CASSQGQAYNEQFF
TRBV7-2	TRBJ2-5	CASSFGVRETQYF
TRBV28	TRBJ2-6	CASSLGGGGANVLTF
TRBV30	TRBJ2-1	CAFEKARPPYNEQFF
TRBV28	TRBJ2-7	CASSPTTPSYEQYF
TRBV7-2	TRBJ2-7	CASSLVGGGGYEQYF
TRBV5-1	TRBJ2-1	CASSPLAGGSEQFF
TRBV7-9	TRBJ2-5	CASSLAGSQETQYF